These 28 T cell receptor beta chains were sequenced from one sample in a study of shared clonotypes between healthy human individuals. Method: immunoSEQ multiplex PCR; TCRdb's copy keeps in-frame clones and lacks some. The sample carries 2.3 million or so clones, 85% to 95% recorded once. The sequenced sample was naive CD4+ T cells from PBMCs. Described subset: CD45RA+ positively selected. The source is a man between 18 and 35 years old in good health. Some clones in this sample may be carry-over from other donors' samples.

This sequence joins TRBV7-9 and TRBJ2-1; TRBD2 aligns across 12 bases. Germline V gene lookup returns CDR1 SEHNR and CDR2 FQNEAQ (reference sequence). The CDR3 has 17 residues. The J segment lost 7 bases and the V segment lost 6 bases, leaving 13 bases of the junction unmatched. In DNA, the CDR3 is TGTGCCAGCAGTTTCCCGGGCCGAGGACTAGCGGGAAATGAGCAGTTCTTC. Encoded protein: CASSFPGRGLAGNEQFF.

V is TRBV5-4 and J is TRBJ2-2, with D maybe TRBD2 (5 bases). V shed 5 bases and J shed 6 bases, with 14 bases lying between them. CDR1 and CDR2 (germline): SGHNT, YYREEE (reference sequence). The CDR3 consists of 14 residues. CDR3 coding DNA: TGTGCCAGCAGTCCGGAAAACGGGGCCGGGGAGCTGTTTTTT. Its protein product is CASSPENGAGELFF.

As DNA, the CDR3 is TGCAGCGTTGATGTTACCCAGCAAGAGACCCAGTACTTC. It is translated as CSVDVTQQETQYF. The chain carries TRBV29-1 and TRBJ2-5; D remains ambiguous. Germline lookup yields CDR1 SQVTM and CDR2 ANQGSEA. V lost 3 bases and J lost 2, with 10 bases in between. The CDR3 runs to 13 residues.

Note on this clone: This sample also contains other DNA sequences that code for the same CDR3. The rearrangement uses TRBV5-1 and TRBJ2-5, with no clear D. CDR1 and CDR2 from the germline V gene are SGHRS and YFSETQ. Trimming shortened V by 1 base and J by 2 bases, and 9 bases separated the two germline ends. CDR3 length equals 14 residues. This CDR3 is CASSLSAVQETQYF. In nucleotides, the CDR3 is TGCGCCAGCAGCTTGTCCGCGGTACAAGAGACCCAGTACTTC.

As to this clone: A far bigger clonotype differs at one base, so this is likely a read error. The V gene is TRBV2, the J gene TRBJ2-5; no clear D. Trimming took 1 base from V and 7 from J, leaving 1 base between them. Germline V gene data show CDR1 as SNHLY and CDR2 as FYNNEI. This CDR3 has 10 residues. CDR3 DNA sequence: TGTGCCAGCAGTGAAGGGACCCAGTACTTC. This sequence encodes CASSEGTQYF.

The rearrangement uses TRBV21-1 and TRBJ2-2; TRBD2 is the table's D call, not checked against the DNA. TRBV21-1 is marked as a pseudogene. The CDR3 totals 14 residues. The CDR3: CASSAKEGSGELFF. CDR3 nucleotide sequence: TGTGCCAGCAGCGCAAAGGAGGGGTCCGGGGAGCTGTTTTTT.

This clone was counted a single time. The chain joins TRBV10-2 to TRBJ2-7; D gene uncertain. The V and J ends lost 2 bases and 6 bases respectively, with 14 bases between them. CDR3 size: 14 residues. From germline, CDR1 is WSHSY and CDR2 SAAADI. The CDR3 nucleotides read TGCGCCAGCAGTGAGGGGTCCGCGATTGGCGAGCAGTACTTC. Its translation: CASSEGSAIGEQYF.

The genes are TRBV6-5 and TRBJ1-1; 8 bases are a match to TRBD1. There are 13 residues in the CDR3. From germline, CDR1 is MNHEY and CDR2 SVGAGI. The V segment lost 6 bases and the J segment 11 bases; nucleotides outside the gene matches: 11. The CDR3 DNA sequence: TGTGCCAGCAGAGACTCAGGGGGCCCCGGGGCTTTCTTT. Amino acid sequence: CASRDSGGPGAFF.

The V and J genes are TRBV5-4 and TRBJ2-4, with 8 bases that match TRBD2. Losses at the gene ends were 4 bases for V and 4 bases for J; bases not matched to a gene: 10. The CDR3 contains 16 residues. Germline V gene sequence: CDR1 SGHNT, CDR2 YYREEE (reference sequence). Here the CDR3 reads CASSAGTSRSKNIQYF. DNA of the CDR3: TGTGCCAGCAGCGCCGGGACTAGTCGTAGTAAAAACATTCAGTACTTC.

The chain employs TRBV5-1 and TRBJ2-2; 11 bases fit TRBD1. In germline, CDR1 is SGHRS, CDR2 YFSETQ. J was trimmed by 5 bases and V by 4 bases; bases with no gene match: 7. The CDR3 length is 16 residues. CDR3 amino acids: CASSAAGTGGTGELFF. The CDR3 bases are TGCGCCAGCAGCGCTGCCGGGACAGGGGGAACCGGGGAGCTGTTTTTT. Full variable domain (outside the CDR3, taken from reference TRBV5-1 and TRBJ2-2): KAGVTQTPRYLIKTRGQQVTLSCSPISGHRSVSWYQQTPGQGLQFLFEYFSETQRNKGNFPGRFSGRQFSNSRSEMNVSTLELGDSALYLCASSAAGTGGTGELFFGEGSRLTVL.

This clone was seen only once. This chain uses TRBV7-2 with TRBJ1-1; D gene ambiguous. CDR1 and CDR2 (germline): SGHTA, FQGNSA. Trimming cost V 1 base and J 1 base, with 13 bases left between them. The CDR3 spans 16 residues. CDR3 loop: CASSLGTYLGNTEAFF. DNA of the CDR3: TGTGCCAGCAGCTTAGGAACATATCTAGGGAACACTGAAGCTTTCTTT.

This rearrangement joins TRBV10-3 to TRBJ2-1; the D gene is possibly TRBD2 (6 bases). The CDR3 is made up of 14 amino acids. The V and J ends lost 4 bases and 5 bases respectively, with 12 bases between them. CDR1 ENHRY and CDR2 SYGVKD come from the germline V gene. The CDR3 sequence is CAISAREQDNEQFF. The DNA for the CDR3 is TGTGCCATCAGTGCCCGGGAGCAAGACAATGAGCAGTTCTTC.

The rearrangement links TRBV14 to TRBJ2-7, with 7 bases that match TRBD2. Germline V CDR1 and CDR2: SGHDN, FVKESK. The CDR3 runs to 14 residues. J gave up 9 bases and V 4 bases, and 12 bases lay outside the gene matches. The chain's CDR3 is CASSPGTNYGLQYF. The CDR3 DNA is TGTGCCAGCAGCCCCGGGACTAACTACGGTTTGCAGTACTTC.

This chain connects TRBV6-1 to TRBJ1-6; D is perhaps TRBD1 (5 bases). V gave up 0 bases and J gave up 4 bases, with 10 bases separating them. Per the germline V gene, CDR1 is MNHNS and CDR2 is SASEGT. The length of the CDR3 is 16 residues. This CDR3 is CASSEADTLYNSPLHF. The CDR3 DNA follows: TGTGCCAGCAGTGAAGCGGACACTCTTTATAATTCACCCCTCCACTTT.

The chain is built from TRBV2 and TRBJ2-5; TRBD2 is a possible D gene (6 bases). Germline loops: CDR1 SNHLY, CDR2 FYNNEI. The length of the CDR3 is 17 residues. Trimming removed 7 bases from V and 3 bases from J, with 24 bases in between. Here the CDR3 DNA reads TGTGCCAGCAAGGAATCCGTCCTTCGGAGGGAAAAAGAGACCCAGTACTTC. It encodes CASKESVLRREKETQYF.

This clone was detected once. The genes are TRBV9 and TRBJ2-5; TRBD2 agrees at 9 bases. Looked up from germline, CDR1 is SGDLS and CDR2 is YYNGEE. J lost 2 bases, V lost 3 bases, and 2 bases had no gene match. This CDR3 has 14 amino acids. The CDR3 here is CASSGGGEQETQYF. The CDR3 nucleotides are TGTGCCAGCAGCGGCGGGGGGGAACAAGAGACCCAGTACTTC.

The chain carries TRBV5-1 and TRBJ2-1; 9 bases are a match to TRBD2. The CDR3 has 14 residues. In germline, CDR1 is SGHRS, CDR2 YFSETQ. The junction had 7 bases not matched to a gene; V was cut back by 4 bases and J by 8 bases. CDR3 loop: CASSPFAGGDEQFF. CDR3 sequence (DNA): TGCGCCAGCAGCCCGTTCGCGGGAGGGGATGAGCAGTTCTTC.

Concerning this clone itself: The sample has other DNA sequences that encode this CDR3 too. The chain recombines TRBV29-1 with TRBJ1-1; D call uncertain. The CDR3 is made up of 12 amino acids. The germline V gene has CDR1 SQVTM and CDR2 ANQGSEA. The V end was cut by 7 bases, the J end by 1 base, with 10 bases between. The CDR3 region has the DNA TGCAGCGCCGGGCGGACGAACACTGAAGCTTTCTTT. Its protein is CSAGRTNTEAFF.

With respect to this clone: The sample carries other DNA sequences with the same CDR3. The CDR3 DNA reads as TGTGCCAGCGGCTACAATCAGCCCCAGCATTTT. Its protein is CASGYNQPQHF. This sequence joins TRBV27 and TRBJ1-5; D is unresolved. V was trimmed by 8 bases and J by 3 bases, leaving 5 bases between them. Germline CDR1 and CDR2: MNHEY and SMNVEV (reference sequence). The CDR3 has 11 residues.

J is TRBJ1-5 and V is TRBV7-3; no firm D call. The germline CDR1 and CDR2 sequences are SGHTA and FQGTGA. V lost 1 base and J 5 bases, leaving 12 bases between the germline ends. There are 15 residues in the CDR3. CDR3 region: CASSLKPGVDQPQHF. In DNA, the CDR3 is TGTGCCAGCAGCTTAAAACCCGGGGTTGATCAGCCCCAGCATTTT.

The CDR3 spells CASSLGTQGQETQYF. As DNA, the CDR3 is TGTGCCAGCAGCTTAGGAACACAGGGTCAAGAGACCCAGTACTTC. The chain joins TRBV7-9 to TRBJ2-5; D might be TRBD1 (6 bases). The germline gives CDR1 SEHNR, CDR2 FQNEAQ (reference sequence). The CDR3 length is 15 residues. V shed 1 base and J shed 2 bases, with 11 bases lying between them.

With regard to this clone: Additional DNA sequences in this sample encode the identical CDR3. The V call is TRBV7-2, the J call TRBJ2-1; 8 nucleotides agree with TRBD2. The length of the CDR3 is 15 residues. V shed 4 bases, J shed 2 bases, and the junction held 4 bases outside the gene matches. The germline V gene has CDR1 SGHTA and CDR2 FQGNSA. The CDR3 coding sequence is TGTGCCAGCAGCTCCGCGGGAGGCACCTACAATGAGCAGTTCTTC. This translates into CASSSAGGTYNEQFF.

With respect to this clone: At the DNA level, this CDR3 is encoded by other sequences in the same sample as well. V is TRBV5-1 and J is TRBJ1-1; possible D gene TRBD1, 6 bases. V was shortened by 1 base and J by 0 bases, with 10 bases between the two germline ends. Germline CDR1 reads SGHRS; CDR2 reads YFSETQ. The CDR3 is 15 residues long. CDR3 in DNA: TGCGCCAGCAGCTTGCTCGCAGGGGTGAACACTGAAGCTTTCTTT. The encoded protein is CASSLLAGVNTEAFF.

This clone was found once. The rearrangement joins TRBV2 to TRBJ2-7; a weak D match, TRBD1 (5 bases). The length of the CDR3 is 11 residues. Trimming left V 8 bases short and J 4 bases short, with 9 bases between. The germline CDR1 and CDR2 sequences are SNHLY and FYNNEI. The CDR3 coding sequence is TGTGCCAGCCTCACAGGTTACGAGCAGTACTTC. Translating it yields CASLTGYEQYF.

V is TRBV11-2 and J is TRBJ2-1, with D perhaps matching TRBD2 (6 bases). Germline V lookup: CDR1 SGHAT, CDR2 FQNNGV. V was shortened by 5 bases and J by 7 bases, with 18 bases between the two germline ends. The CDR3 runs to 15 residues. CDR3 nucleotides: TGTGCCAGCAGCAAGGGCCTAGCGATAAAGAATGAGCAGTTCTTC. Translated, it gives CASSKGLAIKNEQFF.

CDR3 bases: TGTGCCAGTTCAGACAGACTGAAGGCGGGCACTGAAGCTTTCTTT. Amino acids: CASSDRLKAGTEAFF. The rearrangement joins TRBV27 to TRBJ1-1, with D tentatively TRBD1 (5 bases). In germline, CDR1 is MNHEY, CDR2 SMNVEV (reference sequence). This CDR3 comprises 15 residues. Trimming left V 9 bases short and J 4 bases short, with 21 bases between.

In this sample, this clone turned up once. The chain combines TRBV18 with TRBJ2-7; tentative D call: TRBD1 (6 bases). V shed 3 bases and J shed 3 bases, with 12 bases lying between them. This CDR3 region has 14 residues. Germline V gene data show CDR1 as KGHSH and CDR2 as LQKENI. CDR3 residues: CASSPGTRNYEQYF. The CDR3 DNA reads TGTGCCAGCTCACCCGGGACACGGAACTACGAGCAGTACTTC.

V gene TRBV5-1 combines with J gene TRBJ2-3, with 10 bases matching TRBD2. V was pared by 4 bases and J by 2 bases, with 7 bases of the junction left unmatched. The germline V gene has CDR1 SGHRS and CDR2 YFSETQ. This CDR3 has 16 residues. CDR3 amino acids: CASSVLTSGNTDTQYF. In nucleotides, the CDR3 is TGCGCCAGCAGCGTATTAACTAGCGGGAACACAGATACGCAGTATTTT. The whole variable domain, remainder taken from reference TRBV5-1 and TRBJ2-3, is KAGVTQTPRYLIKTRGQQVTLSCSPISGHRSVSWYQQTPGQGLQFLFEYFSETQRNKGNFPGRFSGRQFSNSRSEMNVSTLELGDSALYLCASSVLTSGNTDTQYFGPGTRLTVL.